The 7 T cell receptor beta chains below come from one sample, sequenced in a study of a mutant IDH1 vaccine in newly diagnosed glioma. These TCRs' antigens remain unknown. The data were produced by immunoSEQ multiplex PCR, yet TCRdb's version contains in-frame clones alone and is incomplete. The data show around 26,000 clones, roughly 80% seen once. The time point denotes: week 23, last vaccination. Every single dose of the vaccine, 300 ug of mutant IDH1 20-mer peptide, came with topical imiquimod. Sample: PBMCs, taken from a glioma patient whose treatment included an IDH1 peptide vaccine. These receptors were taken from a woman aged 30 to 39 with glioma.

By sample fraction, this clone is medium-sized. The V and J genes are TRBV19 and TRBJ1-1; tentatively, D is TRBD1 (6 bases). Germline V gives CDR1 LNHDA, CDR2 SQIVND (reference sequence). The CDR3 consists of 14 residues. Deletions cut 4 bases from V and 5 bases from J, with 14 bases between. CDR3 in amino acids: CASSTGTQGTEAFF. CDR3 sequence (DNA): TGTGCCAGTAGTACAGGGACCCAGGGGACTGAAGCTTTCTTT. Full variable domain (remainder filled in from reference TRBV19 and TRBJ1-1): DGGITQSPKYLFRKEGQNVTLSCEQNLNHDAMYWYRQDPGQGLRLIYYSQIVNDFQKGDIAEGYSVSREKKESFPLTVTSAQKNPTAFYLCASSTGTQGTEAFFGQGTRLTVV.

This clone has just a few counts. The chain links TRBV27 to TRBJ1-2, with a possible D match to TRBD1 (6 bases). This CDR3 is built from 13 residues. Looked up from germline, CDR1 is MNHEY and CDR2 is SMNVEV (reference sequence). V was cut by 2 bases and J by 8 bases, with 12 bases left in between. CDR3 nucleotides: TGTGCCAGCAGTTTAGGGGCAGGGGTCGGCTACACCTTC. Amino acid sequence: CASSLGAGVGYTF.

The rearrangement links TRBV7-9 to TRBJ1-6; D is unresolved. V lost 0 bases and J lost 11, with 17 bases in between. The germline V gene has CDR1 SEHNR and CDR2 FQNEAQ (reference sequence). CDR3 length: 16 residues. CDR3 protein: CASSLASIGRYAPLHF. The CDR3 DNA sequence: TGTGCCAGCAGCTTAGCGAGCATAGGGAGGTATGCACCCCTCCACTTT.

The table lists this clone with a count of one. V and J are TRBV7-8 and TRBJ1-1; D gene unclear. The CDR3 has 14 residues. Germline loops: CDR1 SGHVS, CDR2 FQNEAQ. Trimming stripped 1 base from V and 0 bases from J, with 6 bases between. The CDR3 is CASSLGLMNTEAFF. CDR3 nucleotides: TGTGCCAGCAGCTTAGGGCTAATGAACACTGAAGCTTTCTTT.

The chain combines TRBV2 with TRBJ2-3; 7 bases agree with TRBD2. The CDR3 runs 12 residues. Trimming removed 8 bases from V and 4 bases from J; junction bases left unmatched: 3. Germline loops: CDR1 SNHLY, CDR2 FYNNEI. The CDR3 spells CASPGRADTQYF. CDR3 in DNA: TGTGCCAGCCCGGGGAGGGCAGATACGCAGTATTTT.

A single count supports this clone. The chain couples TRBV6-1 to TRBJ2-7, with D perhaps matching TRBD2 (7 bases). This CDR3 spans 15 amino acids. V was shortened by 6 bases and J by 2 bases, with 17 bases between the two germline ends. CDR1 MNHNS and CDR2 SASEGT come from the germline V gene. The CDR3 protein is CASRTSGGRTYEQYF. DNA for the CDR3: TGTGCCAGCAGGACCTCCGGGGGGCGGACCTACGAGCAGTACTTC.

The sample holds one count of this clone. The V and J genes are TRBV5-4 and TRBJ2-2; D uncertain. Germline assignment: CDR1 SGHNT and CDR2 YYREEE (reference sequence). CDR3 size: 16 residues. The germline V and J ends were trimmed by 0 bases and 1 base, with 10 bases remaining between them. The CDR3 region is CASSLDGSRNTGELFF. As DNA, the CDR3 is TGTGCCAGCAGCTTGGACGGTAGCAGGAACACCGGGGAGCTGTTTTTT. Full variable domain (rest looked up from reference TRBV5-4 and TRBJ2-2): ETGVTQSPTHLIKTRGQQVTLRCSSQSGHNTVSWYQQALGQGPQFIFQYYREEENGRGNFPPRFSGLQFPNYSSELNVNALELDDSALYLCASSLDGSRNTGELFFGEGSRLTVL.